A selection of T cell receptor beta chains follows, all from one sample in a study of OX40 agonist ivuxolimab in advanced cancers. The method was immunoSEQ multiplex PCR; TCRdb's version includes in-frame clones alone and lacks a portion of them. The data hold tens of thousands of clones, with about 93% observed a single time. Material: CD4+ or CD8+ T cells sorted from blood, obtained in a trial of the OX40 agonist ivuxolimab. Source of these receptors: an adult with an advanced solid tumor such as melanoma, head and neck, liver or kidney cancer. The CDR3 runs from the conserved cysteine through the conserved F or W. The D gene is left open where the match is weak. Some rows have no size entry. The others give once, few or many, or a class for an expanded clone.

clone size	D gene	V gene	J gene	CDR3 DNA	CDR3 protein
-	-	TRBV7-9	TRBJ1-2	TGTGCCAGCAGCTCGCCCGGGACGCTTGCTAACTATGGCTACACCTTC	CASSSPGTLANYGYTF
few	TRBD2	TRBV11-1	TRBJ2-7	TGTGCCAGCAGCTTAACTAGCGGGAGCCCCTACGAGCAGTACTTC	CASSLTSGSPYEQYF
-	-	TRBV28	TRBJ2-4	TGTGCCAGCAGTTTCCGGCAGGGGCTAAAAAACATTCAGTACTTC	CASSFRQGLKNIQYF
once	TRBD1	TRBV29-1	TRBJ1-2	TGCAGCGTTGAAGAAGACAGGGCCCTCTATGGCTACACCTTC	CSVEEDRALYGYTF
-	-	TRBV5-4	TRBJ2-5	TGTGCCAGCAGCGAGGACTTCCAAGAGACCCAGTACTTC	CASSEDFQETQYF
-	TRBD1	TRBV18	TRBJ2-1	TGTGCCAGCTCACCGCAGTCGAGGGACAGGCTGGGTGAGCAGTTCTTC	CASSPQSRDRLGEQFF
-	-	TRBV15	TRBJ2-1	TGTGCCACCAGCGGGATAGGACCTGTGGCGGGCAATGAGCAGTTCTTC	CATSGIGPVAGNEQFF
-	-	TRBV6-5	TRBJ2-1	TGTGCCAGCAGTTACTCCCTAGCTAATGAGCAGTTCTTC	CASSYSLANEQFF
-	-	TRBV10-3	TRBJ1-1	TGTGCCATCAGCAAGGACAGATTCACTGAAGCTTTCTTT	CAISKDRFTEAFF
-	TRBD1	TRBV5-6	TRBJ1-1	TGTGCCAGCAGCGTTCAGGGGGCTGAAGCTTTCTTT	CASSVQGAEAFF
-	-	TRBV9	TRBJ2-3	TGTGCCAGCAGCGCAGGTGGAGGGGCGGCCACAGATACGCAGTATTTT	CASSAGGGAATDTQYF
-	TRBD2	TRBV25-1	TRBJ2-7	TGTGCCAGCACCGAGAGCATAGCGGGAGGTGGCGAGCAGTACTTC	CASTESIAGGGEQYF
-	-	TRBV19	TRBJ2-7	TGTGCCAGTAGTATCTCCCGCCTAGACGCCTACGAGCAGTACTTC	CASSISRLDAYEQYF
-	TRBD1	TRBV18	TRBJ2-1	TGTGCCAGCTCAGCCGACAGGGGCAACTCCTACAATGAGCAGTTCTTC	CASSADRGNSYNEQFF
-	-	TRBV6-1	TRBJ1-2	TGTGCCAGCAGTGAAGCGTTGGGTAGCTATGGCTACACCTTC	CASSEALGSYGYTF
-	TRBD1	TRBV7-6	TRBJ1-3	TGTGCCAGCAGCATAAGCCGACAGGGGACGATAGGAAACACCATATATTTT	CASSISRQGTIGNTIYF
few	TRBD2	TRBV14	TRBJ2-7	TGTGCCAGCAGTATGGCCCTAGCGGGAGACTACGAGCAGTACTTC	CASSMALAGDYEQYF
-	TRBD2	TRBV19	TRBJ2-1	TGTGCCAGTCTTTGGACTAGCGGGAGCCACAATGAGCAGTTCTTC	CASLWTSGSHNEQFF
once	-	TRBV7-8	TRBJ1-2	TGTGCCAGCAGCCCGGACCCCGGCATAGCCTATGGCTACACCTTC	CASSPDPGIAYGYTF
-	-	TRBV10-2	TRBJ1-1	TGCGCCAGCAGTGCCTCAACAGTTACCAACACTGAAGCTTTCTTT	CASSASTVTNTEAFF
-	-	TRBV15	TRBJ1-1	TGTGCCATACGCTCGGGACTGACGAACACTGAAGCTTTCTTT	CAIRSGLTNTEAFF
-	-	TRBV5-1	TRBJ2-1	TGCGCCAGCAGGAACAGTTACAATGAGCAGTTCTTC	CASRNSYNEQFF
-	TRBD1	TRBV15	TRBJ1-1	TGTGCCACCAGCGGGTTGGGACAGGGGCACACTGAAGCTTTCTTT	CATSGLGQGHTEAFF
-	-	TRBV29-1	TRBJ2-7	TGCAGCTTCCTATGGGGGCTCGAGCAGTACTTC	CSFLWGLEQYF
-	-	TRBV10-3	TRBJ2-1	TGTGCCATCATCGGGGCCAGTATGGATGAGCAGTTCTTC	CAIIGASMDEQFF
-	TRBD2	TRBV7-2	TRBJ2-7	TGTGCCAGCAGCATAGTGGTGACTAGCGTGGCCTACGAGCAGTACTTC	CASSIVVTSVAYEQYF
-	-	TRBV11-2	TRBJ2-4	TGTGCCAGCAGCTTAGTGCAGTCGAAGGGCATTCAGTACTTC	CASSLVQSKGIQYF
-	-	TRBV25-1	TRBJ2-1	TGTGCCAGCATTGGCCGCTACAATGAGCAGTTCTTC	CASIGRYNEQFF
-	TRBD2	TRBV10-3	TRBJ2-3	TGTGCCATCAGTGGGGGACTAGCGGGAGCTGTAGATACGCAGTATTTT	CAISGGLAGAVDTQYF
-	-	TRBV5-4	TRBJ1-2	TGTGCCAGCAGCTTCTGGGCCGTCCCGGGGGGCTACACCTTC	CASSFWAVPGGYTF
-	TRBD2	TRBV11-2	TRBJ2-1	TGTGCCAGCAGCTTAGTTTCTAGCGGGACCAGCTCTTCTTACAATGAGCAGTTCTTC	CASSLVSSGTSSSYNEQFF